The 21 T cell receptor beta chains in this list originate from one sample, sequenced in a study of T-cell reconstitution after alpha-beta-depleted transplantation in children. TCRbeta library preparation incorporated unique molecular identifiers. TCRdb reprocessed the PCR reads with MiXCR, giving one entry per CDR3 protein. The sample shows almost 500,000 distinct CDR3 sequences, roughly a tenth of them seen only once. The sample here was PBMCs, taken before TCRalphabeta/CD19-depleted stem cell transplant. These receptors were collected from a child between 2 and 9 years old with inherited bone marrow failure, due to receive a stem cell transplant.

In this sample, this clonotype turned up many times. The V gene is TRBV5-1, the J gene TRBJ2-1; D might be TRBD1 or TRBD2, each matching 6 bases. Germline V gene sequence: CDR1 SGHRS, CDR2 YFSETQ. Trimming took 0 bases from V and 8 from J, leaving 18 bases between them. There are 16 residues in the CDR3. CDR3 coding DNA: TGCGCCAGCAGCTTGGCCTCTGGGGGGCCCCACGATGAGCAGTTCTTC. Its translation: CASSLASGGPHDEQFF.

The sample holds many counts of this clonotype. Germline is not matched at one junction end, which may reflect a read error. The V call is TRBV28, the J call TRBJ1-2; 9 bases fit TRBD1. There are 14 residues in the CDR3. The germline gives CDR1 MDHEN, CDR2 SYDVKM. CDR3 region: CASSFYMSRDRAKF. Here the CDR3 DNA reads TGTGCCAGCAGTTTTTACATGTCCCGGGACAGGGCTAAGTTC.

Only a few counts were recorded for this clonotype. The chain employs TRBV27 and TRBJ1-5, with D perhaps matching TRBD1 (6 bases). Germline V CDR1 and CDR2: MNHEY, SMNVEV (reference sequence). V shed 8 bases and J shed 3 bases, with 11 bases lying between them. CDR3 length: 13 residues. In DNA form, the CDR3 reads TGTGCCAGCGGGTCAGGGGTCAATCAGCCCCAGCATTTT. It encodes CASGSGVNQPQHF.

This clonotype was found a few times. The chain is built from TRBV5-4 and TRBJ2-7; TRBD2 matches 7 bases. Germline V CDR1 and CDR2: SGHNT, YYREEE (reference sequence). The CDR3 extends over 14 amino acids. After removal of 9 bases from V and 3 bases from J, the junction contained 12 bases not matched to a gene. The CDR3 region is CATRRDAGVYEQYF. The CDR3, as DNA: TGTGCCACTCGTCGCGATGCGGGAGTCTACGAGCAGTACTTC.

This clonotype was counted only a few times. This CDR3 is CASSFSSFALGRYEQYF. In DNA form, the CDR3 reads TGTGCCAGCAGCTTCTCATCCTTCGCGCTAGGACGCTACGAGCAGTACTTC. The chain carries TRBV7-2 and TRBJ2-7; no clear D. Looked up from germline, CDR1 is SGHTA and CDR2 is FQGNSA. The V gene lost 3 bases and the J gene lost 3 bases, with 21 bases spanning the gap. The CDR3 consists of 17 residues.

This clonotype was counted many times. The chain has TRBV10-3 and TRBJ2-3, with 8 nucleotides matching TRBD2. The length of the CDR3 is 13 residues. V was pared by 5 bases and J by 4 bases, with 2 bases of the junction left unmatched. Germline assignment: CDR1 ENHRY and CDR2 SYGVKD. CDR3 protein: CAISPGGPDTQYF. CDR3 nucleotide sequence: TGTGCCATCAGTCCGGGAGGGCCAGATACGCAGTATTTT.

This clonotype came up many times. J is TRBJ1-1 and V is TRBV3-1; D not certain. The CDR3 is 15 residues long. From germline, CDR1 is LGHDT and CDR2 YNNKEL (reference sequence). Trimming shortened V by 4 bases and J by 5 bases, and 17 bases separated the two germline ends. The CDR3 DNA sequence: TGTGCCAGCAGCCCAGATAGTACGGGTGAGACTGAAGCTTTCTTT. The encoded protein is CASSPDSTGETEAFF.

This clonotype was observed at least ten times. The chain joins TRBV5-5 to TRBJ2-7; 9 positions agree with TRBD2. Germline values: CDR1 SGHKS, CDR2 YYEKEE (reference sequence). The CDR3 totals 15 residues. V shed 5 bases, J shed 1 base, and the junction held 7 bases outside the gene matches. CDR3 nucleotides: TGTGCCAGCAGGGGTGCTAGCGGGACTTCCTACGAGCAGTACTTC. This encodes CASRGASGTSYEQYF.

This clonotype has only a few counts. This sequence joins TRBV3-1 and TRBJ2-2, with 8 bases matching TRBD2. In germline, CDR1 is LGHDT, CDR2 YNNKEL (reference sequence). V dropped 0 bases and J dropped 7; count of bases not matched to a gene: 16. The CDR3 consists of 19 residues. CDR3 DNA: TGTGCCAGCAGCCAAGAACGCGAAGGACTAGCACTACAGGACGGGGAGCTGTTTTTT. Translation: CASSQEREGLALQDGELFF.

The rearrangement joins TRBV12-3 or TRBV12-4 to TRBJ2-7; D might be TRBD2 (6 bases). The CDR3 extends over 14 amino acids. Deletions cut 5 bases from V and 1 base from J, with 12 bases between. CDR3 nucleotides: TGTGCCAGCAGTCAGACTCGGGGGTCCTACGAGCAGTACTTC. This sequence encodes CASSQTRGSYEQYF.

Concerning this clonotype itself: Since a much larger clone is just one base distant, this may be a read error. The chain combines TRBV4-3 with TRBJ1-2; 9 bases are shared with TRBD1. Germline V CDR1 and CDR2: LGHNA, YSLEER. J was trimmed by 2 bases and V by 0 bases; bases with no gene match: 4. This CDR3 contains 16 residues. CDR3 residues: CASSQERTGANYGYTF. The CDR3 region has the DNA TGCGCCAGCAGCCAAGAGCGGACAGGGGCGAACTATGGCTACACCTTC.

This clonotype was seen ten or more times. This chain connects TRBV29-1 to TRBJ2-1, with TRBD2 matching 9 bases. Losses at the gene ends were 5 bases for V and 0 bases for J; bases not matched to a gene: 8. The CDR3 loop spans 16 amino acids. Germline CDR1 and CDR2: SQVTM and ANQGSEA. This CDR3 reads CSVFLAGPSSYNEQFF. The CDR3 DNA reads TGCAGCGTTTTTCTAGCGGGACCCAGCTCCTACAATGAGCAGTTCTTC.

V is TRBV15 and J is TRBJ2-5; 10 nucleotides align to TRBD1. Trimming cost V 3 bases and J 3 bases; bases outside gene matches: 4. The CDR3 runs 15 residues. From germline, CDR1 is LNHNV and CDR2 YYDKDF (reference sequence). CDR3: CATSRAGTGEETQYF. The CDR3, as DNA: TGTGCCACCAGCAGGGCCGGGACAGGGGAAGAGACCCAGTACTTC. Drawing the rest from reference TRBV15 and TRBJ2-5, the complete variable domain is DAMVIQNPRYQVTQFGKPVTLSCSQTLNHNVMYWYQQKSSQAPKLLFHYYDKDFNNEADTPDNFQSRRPNTSFCFLDIRSPGLGDTAMYLCATSRAGTGEETQYFGPGTRLLVL.

This clonotype was picked up many times. The chain carries TRBV15 and TRBJ2-7, with a weak D call TRBD2 (5 bases). V lost 0 bases to trimming and J lost 4 bases, with 7 bases between them. CDR1 LNHNV and CDR2 YYDKDF come from the germline V gene (reference sequence). The CDR3 contains 13 residues. CDR3 nucleotides: TGTGCCACCAGCAGAGATGGCGGGTACGAGCAGTACTTC. Its translation is CATSRDGGYEQYF.

The chain combines TRBV4-2 with TRBJ2-1; tentative D call: TRBD2 (5 bases). CDR1 is LGHNA, CDR2 YNFKEQ, per germline. Trimming pared 4 bases from V and 0 bases from J, leaving 13 bases between. The CDR3 covers 16 residues. The CDR3 loop is CASSRGSGSSYNEQFF. For the CDR3, the DNA is TGTGCCAGCAGCCGAGGGTCGGGGAGCTCCTACAATGAGCAGTTCTTC.

Details on this clonotype: Germline is not matched at one junction end, which may reflect a read error. The rearrangement joins TRBV20-1 to TRBJ2-7; maybe TRBD1 (6 bases). Germline lookup yields CDR1 DFQATT and CDR2 SNEGSKA (reference sequence). CDR3 size: 16 residues. The CDR3 bases are TGCTGTGCTAGGGGGAAGAGGGGCGGTGGGGACTACGAGCAGTACTTC. It encodes CCARGKRGGGDYEQYF.

This clonotype has a count of ten or more. This rearrangement joins TRBV12-3 or TRBV12-4 to TRBJ2-5; TRBD2 agrees at 10 bases. Trimming took 3 bases from V and 1 from J; bases not matched to a gene: 5. The CDR3 spans 16 residues. The CDR3 DNA reads as TGTGCCAGCAGTTTTGGACTAGCGGCACGCCAAGAGACCCAGTACTTC. Translation: CASSFGLAARQETQYF.

The gene calls are TRBV6-5 and TRBJ2-7; perhaps TRBD1 as D (6 bases). V dropped 8 bases and J dropped 2 bases, with 10 bases sitting between them. There are 12 residues in the CDR3. CDR1 is MNHEY and CDR2 is SVGAGI in the germline V gene. Here the CDR3 DNA reads TGTGCCAGCCCGACAGGCCCCTACGAGCAGTACTTC. Its protein is CASPTGPYEQYF.

At least ten counts were recorded for this clonotype. This chain joins TRBV6-2 or TRBV6-3 and TRBJ2-3; possibly TRBD1 for D (6 bases). Trimming removed 2 bases at V and 4 bases at J, with 13 bases between. The CDR3 is 15 amino acids. CDR1 and CDR2 from the germline V gene are MNHEY and SVGEGT. This CDR3 reads CASSYVQGYADTQYF. In DNA, the CDR3 is TGTGCCAGCAGTTACGTTCAGGGGTACGCAGATACGCAGTATTTT.

This clonotype was seen many times. CDR3 bases: TGTGCCAGCAGTTTACGGGGAGCGAACACCGGGGAGCTGTTTTTT. Amino acids: CASSLRGANTGELFF. V is TRBV28 and J is TRBJ2-2; tentative D call: TRBD2 (5 bases). In germline, CDR1 is MDHEN, CDR2 SYDVKM. Trimming removed 2 bases at V and 0 bases at J, with 7 bases between. The length of the CDR3 is 15 residues.

This clonotype was found a few times. The chain employs TRBV20-1 and TRBJ2-7; 7 bases align to TRBD2. V shed 5 bases, J shed 6 bases, and the junction held 4 bases outside the gene matches. CDR3 length: 11 residues. Looked up from germline, CDR1 is DFQATT and CDR2 is SNEGSKA (reference sequence). CDR3 residues: CSAREDGEQYF. The CDR3, as DNA: TGCAGTGCTCGGGAGGACGGCGAGCAGTACTTC.